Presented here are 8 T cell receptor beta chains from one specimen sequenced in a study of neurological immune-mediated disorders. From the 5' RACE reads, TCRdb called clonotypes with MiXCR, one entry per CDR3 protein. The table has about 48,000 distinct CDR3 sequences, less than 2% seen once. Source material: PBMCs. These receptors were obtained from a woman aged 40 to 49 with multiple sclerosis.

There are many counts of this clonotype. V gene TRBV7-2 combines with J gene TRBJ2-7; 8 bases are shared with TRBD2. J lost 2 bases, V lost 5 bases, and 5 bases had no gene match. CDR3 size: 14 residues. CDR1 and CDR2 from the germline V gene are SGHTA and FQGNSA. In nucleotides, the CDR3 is TGTGCCAGCAGCCCGGGACTAGTTGCCTACGAGCAGTACTTC. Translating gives CASSPGLVAYEQYF.

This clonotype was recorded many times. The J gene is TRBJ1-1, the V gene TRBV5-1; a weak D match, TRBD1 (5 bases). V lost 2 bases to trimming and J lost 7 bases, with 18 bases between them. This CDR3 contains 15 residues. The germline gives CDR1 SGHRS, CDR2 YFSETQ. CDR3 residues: CASSFNPTGEIEAFF. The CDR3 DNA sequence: TGCGCCAGCAGCTTTAATCCTACAGGAGAGATTGAAGCTTTCTTT. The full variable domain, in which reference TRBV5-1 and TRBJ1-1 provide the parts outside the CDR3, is KAGVTQTPRYLIKTRGQQVTLSCSPISGHRSVSWYQQTPGQGLQFLFEYFSETQRNKGNFPGRFSGRQFSNSRSEMNVSTLELGDSALYLCASSFNPTGEIEAFFGQGTRLTVV.

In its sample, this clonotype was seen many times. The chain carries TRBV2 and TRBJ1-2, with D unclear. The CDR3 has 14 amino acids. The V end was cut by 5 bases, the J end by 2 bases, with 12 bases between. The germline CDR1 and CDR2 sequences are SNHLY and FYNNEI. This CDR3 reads CASSTLGVNYGYTF. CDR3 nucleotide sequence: TGTGCCAGCAGTACTCTCGGGGTAAACTATGGCTACACCTTC.

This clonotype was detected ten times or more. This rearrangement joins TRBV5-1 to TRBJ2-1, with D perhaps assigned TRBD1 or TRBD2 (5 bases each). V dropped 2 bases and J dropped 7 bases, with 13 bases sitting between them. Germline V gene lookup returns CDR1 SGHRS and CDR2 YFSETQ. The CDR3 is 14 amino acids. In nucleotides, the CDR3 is TGCGCCAGCAGCTTAGGGACCCCTGGAAATGAGCAGTTCTTC. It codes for CASSLGTPGNEQFF.

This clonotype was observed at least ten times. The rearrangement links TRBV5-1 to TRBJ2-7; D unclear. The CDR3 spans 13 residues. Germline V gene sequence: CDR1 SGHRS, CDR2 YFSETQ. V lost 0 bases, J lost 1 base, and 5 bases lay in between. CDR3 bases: TGCGCCAGCAGCTTGGGGGAATCCTACGAGCAGTACTTC. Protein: CASSLGESYEQYF.

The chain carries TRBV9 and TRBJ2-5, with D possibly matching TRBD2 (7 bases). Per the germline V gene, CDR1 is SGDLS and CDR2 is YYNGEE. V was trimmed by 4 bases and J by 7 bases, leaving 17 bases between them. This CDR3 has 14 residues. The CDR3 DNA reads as TGTGCCAGCAGCTTGATGGCGGGGGCCGGGACCCAGTACTTC. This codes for CASSLMAGAGTQYF.

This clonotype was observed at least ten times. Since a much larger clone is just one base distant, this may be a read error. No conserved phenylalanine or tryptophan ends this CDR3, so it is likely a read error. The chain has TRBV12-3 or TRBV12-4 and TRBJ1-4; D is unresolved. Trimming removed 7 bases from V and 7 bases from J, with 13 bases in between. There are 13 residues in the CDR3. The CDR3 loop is CASTPLGGEKLFC. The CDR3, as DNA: TGTGCCAGCACCCCCCTTGGTGGTGAAAAACTGTTTTGT.

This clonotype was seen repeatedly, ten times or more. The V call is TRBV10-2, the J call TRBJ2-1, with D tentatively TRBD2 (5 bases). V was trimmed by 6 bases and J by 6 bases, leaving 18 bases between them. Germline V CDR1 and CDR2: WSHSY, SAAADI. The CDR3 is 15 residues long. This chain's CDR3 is CASSETMRSGNEQFF. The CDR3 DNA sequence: TGCGCCAGCAGCGAGACTATGAGGAGTGGCAATGAGCAGTTCTTC.